This TCR beta chain was obtained from a study of neurological immune-mediated disorders. Via MiXCR, TCRdb re-called the 5' RACE reads, giving one row per CDR3 protein. The repertoire has about 21,000 distinct CDR3 sequences, roughly 6.2% of them found once; the top ten carry more than 40%. The study used blood bank volunteers in Maryland, USA, as healthy controls. The sorted libraries took roughly 1 million CD4+ or CD8+ T cells. This clonotype has ten or more counts. Trimming stripped 4 bases from V and 5 bases from J, with 18 bases between. This CDR3 is built from 16 residues. CDR1 and CDR2 (germline): MNHEY, SVGEGT.

The V and J genes are TRBV6-2 or TRBV6-3 and TRBJ1-5; D perhaps matches TRBD1 (6 bases). This TCR came from a man younger than 30 in good health. The specimen was CD8+ T cells from blood. The CDR3 is CASSLFRGAYDQPQHF. CDR3 nucleotide sequence: TGTGCCAGCAGTTTGTTTCGGGGGGCCTACGATCAGCCCCAGCATTTT.